This T cell receptor beta chain stems from a study of cytomegalovirus exposure and HLA in healthy donors. Study-wide points: Previous analysis showed most TCR beta V segments were productive about 87% or about 30% of the time.

Both 60 Vbeta primers and 13 Jbeta primers went into the PCR. Clones were sequenced by immunoSEQ multiplex PCR, and TCRdb holds only the in-frame ones, with some missing. The sample lists about 150,000 clones, about 76% occurring once. The CDR3 contains 15 residues. Germline assignment: CDR1 SGDLS and CDR2 YYNGEE. V shed 3 bases, J shed 4 bases, and the junction held 6 bases outside the gene matches. A note on this clone: Its antigen is undetermined.

This rearrangement joins TRBV9 to TRBJ1-4; TRBD1 agrees at 7 bases. Input material: PBMCs. This TCR came from a young woman in good health and CMV-seropositive. The CDR3 bases are TGTGCCAGCAGCGGGGGGACAGCGAGTAATGAAAAACTGTTTTTT. It is translated as CASSGGTASNEKLFF.